The rows below give T cell receptor beta chains drawn from one sample of a study of blood T cell repertoires in COVID-19. Libraries were prepared by immunoSEQ multiplex PCR; TCRdb keeps only in-frame clonotypes and omits some of them. The sample has some 270,000 clones, 80% to 90% seen once; the top ten hold approximately 11%. The sample was peripheral blood. The receptor source for this set is a woman in her seventies with acute or convalescent COVID-19. The CDR3 runs from the conserved cysteine through the conserved F or W. Each record gives: V gene, J gene, D gene, clone size, CDR3 DNA, CDR3 protein. The D gene is left open where the match is weak. Size is stated for part of the rows, as once, few or many counts, or as a class when the clone is expanded.

v_gene: TRBV28; j_gene: TRBJ1-2; d_gene: -; abundance: -; CDR3nt: TGTGCCAGCACCCCCCAAGCGGGCCTGGACTATGGCTACACCTTC; CDR3aa: CASTPQAGLDYGYTF
v_gene: TRBV11-2; j_gene: TRBJ2-2; d_gene: -; abundance: -; CDR3nt: TGTGCCAGCAGGGGCAGGGGAGCCGGGGAGCTGTTTTTT; CDR3aa: CASRGRGAGELFF
v_gene: TRBV2; j_gene: TRBJ1-5; d_gene: TRBD1; abundance: -; CDR3nt: TGTGCCAGCAGTCCAGGGGGATTTGAACCCCAGCATTTT; CDR3aa: CASSPGGFEPQHF
v_gene: TRBV18; j_gene: TRBJ2-5; d_gene: TRBD2; abundance: -; CDR3nt: TGTGCCAGCTCTCAAAGCCTTTCCGGGAGGCAAGAGACCCAGTACTTC; CDR3aa: CASSQSLSGRQETQYF
v_gene: TRBV5-6; j_gene: TRBJ2-3; d_gene: -; abundance: once; CDR3nt: TGTGCCAGCAGCTGGCGGCGGGGACTCCTCAAGAAGGATACGCAGTATTTT; CDR3aa: CASSWRRGLLKKDTQYF
v_gene: TRBV7-9; j_gene: TRBJ2-1; d_gene: TRBD2; abundance: -; CDR3nt: TGTGCCAGCAGCTCCCACTTAGCGGGGGCCTTCAATGAGCAGTTCTTC; CDR3aa: CASSSHLAGAFNEQFF
v_gene: TRBV3-1/TRBV3-2; j_gene: TRBJ2-3; d_gene: TRBD2; abundance: -; CDR3nt: TGTGCCAGCACCCTCATAGCGGGGGGACGCACAGATACGCAGTATTTT; CDR3aa: CASTLIAGGRTDTQYF
v_gene: TRBV14; j_gene: TRBJ2-7; d_gene: TRBD1; abundance: -; CDR3nt: TGTGCCAGCAGCCGGAGGACAGGGGGCCGGGAGCAGTACTTC; CDR3aa: CASSRRTGGREQYF
v_gene: TRBV18; j_gene: TRBJ1-1; d_gene: -; abundance: -; CDR3nt: TGTGCCAGCTCCATCCGGGGGGCTGAGAACACTGAAGCTTTCTTT; CDR3aa: CASSIRGAENTEAFF
v_gene: TRBV5-6; j_gene: TRBJ1-2; d_gene: -; abundance: -; CDR3nt: TGTGCCAGCAGCCACTTCGGCCAGCGGACTTACGGCTACACCTTC; CDR3aa: CASSHFGQRTYGYTF
v_gene: TRBV27; j_gene: TRBJ1-1; d_gene: TRBD1; abundance: -; CDR3nt: TGTGCCAGCTGCACTCAGGGGGCGGCGGTGAACACTGAAGCTTTCTTT; CDR3aa: CASCTQGAAVNTEAFF
v_gene: TRBV24-1; j_gene: TRBJ1-2; d_gene: -; abundance: few; CDR3nt: TGTGCCACCAGTGCCCAGGGCCACTATACCTTC; CDR3aa: CATSAQGHYTF
v_gene: TRBV5-1; j_gene: TRBJ2-1; d_gene: -; abundance: -; CDR3nt: TGCGCCAGCAGCCCATCGGGACAAGTAAGTAATGAGCAGTTCTTC; CDR3aa: CASSPSGQVSNEQFF
v_gene: TRBV5-1; j_gene: TRBJ2-7; d_gene: -; abundance: -; CDR3nt: TGCGCCAGCAGCGTGACAGGACGAGGCCACGAGCAGTACTTC; CDR3aa: CASSVTGRGHEQYF
v_gene: TRBV20-1; j_gene: TRBJ1-2; d_gene: -; abundance: once; CDR3nt: TGCAGTGCTAGTCTCCTGTCTAACTATGGCTACACCTTC; CDR3aa: CSASLLSNYGYTF
v_gene: TRBV5-1; j_gene: TRBJ1-1; d_gene: -; abundance: -; CDR3nt: TGCGCCAGCAGGGGAGGTAGTGGGGTGAACACTGAAGCTTTCTTT; CDR3aa: CASRGGSGVNTEAFF
v_gene: TRBV5-4; j_gene: TRBJ1-1; d_gene: TRBD1; abundance: -; CDR3nt: TGTGCCAGCAGGAGGGACAGGAACACTGAAGCTTTCTTT; CDR3aa: CASRRDRNTEAFF
v_gene: TRBV5-1; j_gene: TRBJ1-1; d_gene: -; abundance: -; CDR3nt: TGCGCCAGCAGCTTGGTTGCAGGGGCGAACACTGAAGCTTTCTTT; CDR3aa: CASSLVAGANTEAFF
v_gene: TRBV7-9; j_gene: TRBJ2-7; d_gene: -; abundance: few; CDR3nt: TGTGCCAGCAGCCCTAGCTACGAGCAGTACTTC; CDR3aa: CASSPSYEQYF
v_gene: TRBV6-5; j_gene: TRBJ1-3; d_gene: -; abundance: -; CDR3nt: TGTGCCAGCACCTCAAGGCGGGCAGCTGGAAACACCATATATTTT; CDR3aa: CASTSRRAAGNTIYF
v_gene: TRBV7-3; j_gene: TRBJ2-2; d_gene: TRBD1; abundance: -; CDR3nt: TGTGCCAGCAGCCCCTACAGGGACAGGGCAAATACCGGGGAGCTGTTTTTT; CDR3aa: CASSPYRDRANTGELFF
v_gene: TRBV5-5; j_gene: TRBJ2-1; d_gene: TRBD1; abundance: -; CDR3nt: TGTGCCAGCAGCCGGATGACAGGGAAGGATGAGCAGTTCTTC; CDR3aa: CASSRMTGKDEQFF